This entry features one TCR beta chain sequence. Only in-frame clones appear in the TCRdb table, and some are missing; sequencing was by immunoSEQ multiplex PCR. The sample includes 250,000 to 300,000 clones, 85% to 90% of them seen just once. These data come from a study of blood T cell repertoires in COVID-19. Across the study: COVID-19 samples, acute and convalescent, were from the United States, Italy and Spain. PBMCs, B-cell-depleted T cells, or T cells provided the cDNA or gDNA that made up the material.

Followed longitudinally, the Seattle patients had been enrolled during active infection. J lost 5 bases, V lost 4 bases, and 7 bases had no gene match. From germline, CDR1 is SSHAT and CDR2 FNYEAQ (reference sequence). This CDR3 is 15 amino acids long. This TCR was sampled from a woman in her forties or fifties with COVID-19, enrolled during active disease. Sequencing used peripheral blood. The genes are TRBV7-7 and TRBJ2-3, with TRBD2 matching over 9 bases. The CDR3 spells CASSSGLAIGDTQYF. DNA for the CDR3: TGTGCCAGCAGCTCCGGACTAGCGATCGGAGATACGCAGTATTTT. Full variable domain (remainder filled in from reference TRBV7-7 and TRBJ2-3): GAGVSQSPRYKVTKRGQDVTLRCDPISSHATLYWYQQALGQGPEFLTYFNYEAQPDKSGLPSDRFSAERPEGSISTLTIQRTEQRDSAMYRCASSSGLAIGDTQYFGPGTRLTVL.